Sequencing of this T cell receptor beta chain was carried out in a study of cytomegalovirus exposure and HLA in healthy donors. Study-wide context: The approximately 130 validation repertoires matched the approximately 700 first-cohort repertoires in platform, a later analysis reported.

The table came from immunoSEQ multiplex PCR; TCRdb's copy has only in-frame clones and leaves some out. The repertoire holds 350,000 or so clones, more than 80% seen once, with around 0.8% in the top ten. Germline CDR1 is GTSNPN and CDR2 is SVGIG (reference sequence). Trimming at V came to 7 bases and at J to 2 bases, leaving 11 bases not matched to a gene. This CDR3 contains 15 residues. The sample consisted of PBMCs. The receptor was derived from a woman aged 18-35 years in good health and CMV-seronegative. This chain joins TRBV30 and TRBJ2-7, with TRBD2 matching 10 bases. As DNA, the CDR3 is TGTGCCTTAATAGCGGGAGGTACCACCCCCTACGAGCAGTACTTC. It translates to CALIAGGTTPYEQYF.